This T cell receptor beta chain appears in the sequencing data of a study of cytomegalovirus exposure and HLA in healthy donors. Notes on this clone: Its antigen is not identified.

Primers for the PCR totalled 60 Vbeta and 13 Jbeta. Under the authors' procedure: It was a later analysis that counted approximately 81 million unique TCR beta chains, of which about 10 million were shared. Sequencing used immunoSEQ multiplex PCR; TCRdb keeps in-frame clones, though not all of them. The V and J calls and clone size were taken over from that table, and D and trimming were inferred from the DNA. Of about 120,000 clones in the sample, 60% to 75% are singletons; the top ten hold 2.9%. This CDR3 contains 14 residues. Trimming shortened V by 4 bases and J by 2 bases, and 9 bases separated the two germline ends. In germline, CDR1 is PRHDT, CDR2 FYEKMQ (reference sequence). Regarding the study as a whole: TRBV6-2, TRBV6-3 and some other V segments were unresolvable in 87-base-pair reads. Per a later analysis, 15,000 to 20,000 TCR beta sequences showed association with HLA alleles at 0.05 false discovery rate. For TCR beta chains, V- and J-gene trimming was later linked to a missense DCLRE1C variant.

The specimen was PBMCs. V and J are TRBV13 and TRBJ1-5; D perhaps matches TRBD1 (6 bases). This TCR came from a woman in her thirties or forties in good health and CMV-seropositive. The CDR3 bases are TGTGCCAGCAGCTCCAGACAGGGCAATCAGCCCCAGCATTTT. Translated, it gives CASSSRQGNQPQHF.